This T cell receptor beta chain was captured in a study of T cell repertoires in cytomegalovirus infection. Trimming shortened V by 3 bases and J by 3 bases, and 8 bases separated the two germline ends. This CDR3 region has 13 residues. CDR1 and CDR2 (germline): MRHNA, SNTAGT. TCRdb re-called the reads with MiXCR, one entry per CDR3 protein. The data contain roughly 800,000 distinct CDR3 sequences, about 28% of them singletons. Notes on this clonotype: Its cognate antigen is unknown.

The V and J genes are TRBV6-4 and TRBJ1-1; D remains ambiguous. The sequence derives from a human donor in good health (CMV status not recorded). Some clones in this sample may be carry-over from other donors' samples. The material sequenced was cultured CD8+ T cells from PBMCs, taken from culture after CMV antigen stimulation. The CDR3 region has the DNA TGTGCCAGCAGTGAGTCTGCCTACACTGAAGCTTTCTTT. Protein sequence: CASSESAYTEAFF.